This TCR beta chain derives from a study of OX40 agonist ivuxolimab in advanced cancers. Study-level background: Administration of intravenous ivuxolimab to patients occurred every 2 weeks at 0.01 to 10 mg/kg. Dose-escalation patients had hepatocellular carcinoma, melanoma, renal cell or head and neck cancer. Study-wide results and limits: The mean number of expanded clones was higher in CD8+ T cells than in CD4+.

As for this clone: Its antigen is as yet unknown.

The CDR3 is made up of 15 amino acids. Per germline, CDR1 SGHDT and CDR2 YYEEEE. V gave up 4 bases and J gave up 4 bases; unmatched junction bases: 6. TCRdb keeps only in-frame clones here, not all; method: immunoSEQ multiplex PCR. The table records about 34,000 clones, over 90% of them present only once. The sequence was collected from an adult with an advanced solid tumor such as melanoma, head and neck, liver or kidney cancer. J is TRBJ1-5 and V is TRBV5-6, with 9 bases matching TRBD1. This specimen was CD4+ or CD8+ T cells sorted from blood, taken in a trial of the OX40 agonist ivuxolimab. The CDR3 reads CASSPRTGENQPQHF. The CDR3 nucleotides are TGTGCCAGCAGCCCGCGGACAGGGGAGAATCAGCCCCAGCATTTT.